One sample yielded the 3 T cell receptor beta chains listed below, sequenced in a study of blood T cell repertoires in COVID-19. Sequencing was performed with immunoSEQ multiplex PCR; in TCRdb, only in-frame clones are kept and a portion is missing. The sample shows approximately 260,000 clones, around four fifths of them seen only once. The source material was peripheral blood. These receptors were obtained from a woman aged 40 to 50 with active or convalescent COVID-19.

This clone was found a few times. The V call is TRBV14, the J call TRBJ1-2; D perhaps matches TRBD1 (5 bases). The V gene's germline CDR1 is SGHDN and CDR2 FVKESK. The V end lost 2 bases, the J end lost 4 bases, and 8 bases lay between the germline ends. CDR3 length equals 13 residues. The CDR3 coding sequence is TGTGCCAGCAGCCAATTGACAGTCTATGGCTACACCTTC. The encoded protein is CASSQLTVYGYTF.

This rearrangement joins TRBV29-1 to TRBJ2-3; the D is unclear. The CDR3 consists of 11 residues. The germline V gene has CDR1 SQVTM and CDR2 ANQGSEA. Deletions cut 3 bases from V and 6 bases from J, with 7 bases between. CDR3 loop: CSVDPGDTQYF. CDR3 nucleotide sequence: TGCAGCGTTGACCCCGGGGATACGCAGTATTTT.

The chain uses TRBV11-2 and TRBJ2-5; D might be TRBD1 (6 bases). There are 15 residues in the CDR3. The germline V and J ends were trimmed by 2 bases and 5 bases, with 15 bases remaining between them. The germline V gene has CDR1 SGHAT and CDR2 FQNNGV. Written as DNA, the CDR3 is TGTGCCAGCAGCTTACTATGGGGGCCAGGGGAGACCCAGTACTTC. As protein: CASSLLWGPGETQYF.